This entry lists 29 T cell receptor beta chains sequenced from one sample in a study of cytomegalovirus exposure and HLA in healthy donors. Produced via immunoSEQ multiplex PCR; TCRdb's table is partial and in-frame only. The sample has around 200,000 clones; 70% to 90% are singletons. The sequenced sample consisted of PBMCs. Receptor source: a woman aged 18-30 years in good health and CMV-seronegative.

V is TRBV6-6 and J is TRBJ2-7; the D gene is possibly TRBD2 (5 bases). Looked up from germline, CDR1 is MNHNY and CDR2 is SVGAGI (reference sequence). This CDR3 spans 14 amino acids. The V gene lost 2 bases and the J gene lost 4 bases, with 12 bases spanning the gap. The CDR3 loop is CASSYDGTRYEQYF. The CDR3, as DNA: TGTGCCAGCAGTTACGACGGTACTAGGTACGAGCAGTACTTC.

This clone was seen just once. The J gene is TRBJ1-4, the V gene TRBV6-6; D unresolved. This CDR3 contains 15 residues. Trimming left V 0 bases short and J 2 bases short, with 7 bases between. Germline loops: CDR1 MNHNY, CDR2 SVGAGI (reference sequence). The CDR3 sequence is CASSYSGRTNEKLFF. In DNA form, the CDR3 reads TGTGCCAGCAGTTACTCCGGCAGGACTAATGAAAAACTGTTTTTT.

The gene calls are TRBV28 and TRBJ2-7; 8 bases match TRBD1. The CDR3 consists of 13 residues. Germline-derived CDR1 and CDR2 are MDHEN and SYDVKM. In DNA, the CDR3 is TGTGCTCCCGGCCGGGACAGGCTCTACGAGCAGTACTTC. It translates to CAPGRDRLYEQYF. Full variable domain (outside the CDR3, taken from reference TRBV28 and TRBJ2-7): DVKVTQSSRYLVKRTGEKVFLECVQDMDHENMFWYRQDPGLGLRLIYFSYDVKMKEKGDIPEGYSVSREKKERFSLILESASTNQTSMYLCAPGRDRLYEQYFGPGTRLTVT.

The V gene is TRBV4-1, the J gene TRBJ1-1, with 9 bases matching TRBD1. The germline CDR1 and CDR2 sequences are MGHRA and YSYEKL. CDR3 length equals 18 residues. Germline trimming cut 1 base from V and 5 bases from J; bases unmatched to any gene: 14. The chain's CDR3 is CASSQVTRDRVGATEAFF. The CDR3 DNA sequence: TGCGCCAGCAGCCAAGTCACCCGGGACAGGGTTGGAGCGACTGAAGCTTTCTTT.

V is TRBV6-6 and J is TRBJ2-3; D is perhaps TRBD2 (6 bases). Germline-derived CDR1 and CDR2 are MNHNY and SVGAGI (reference sequence). This CDR3 contains 14 residues. Trimming took 6 bases from V and 0 from J, leaving 10 bases between them. DNA for the CDR3: TGTGCCAGCAGCCATGGGACTAGCACAGATACGCAGTATTTT. Its translation is CASSHGTSTDTQYF.

This clone was observed a few times. CDR3 amino acids: CASSGFDTQGAYSNQPQHF. The CDR3 DNA reads as TGTGCCAGCAGTGGGTTTGATACGCAGGGCGCTTATAGCAATCAGCCCCAGCATTTT. V is TRBV6-1 and J is TRBJ1-5; D might be TRBD1 (5 bases). Germline-derived CDR1 and CDR2 are MNHNS and SASEGT. This CDR3 has 19 amino acids. With 4 bases removed from V and 0 bases from J, the gap between germline ends came to 22 bases.

J is TRBJ1-5 and V is TRBV5-6, with 9 positions matching TRBD1. There are 16 residues in the CDR3. Germline lookup yields CDR1 SGHDT and CDR2 YYEEEE. Losses at the gene ends were 0 bases for V and 1 base for J; bases not matched to a gene: 2. The CDR3 loop is CASSLGQGGSNQPQHF. The CDR3 DNA sequence: TGTGCCAGCAGCTTGGGACAGGGGGGAAGCAATCAGCCCCAGCATTTT.

The gene calls are TRBV4-1 and TRBJ2-7; 11 bases fit TRBD2. This CDR3 is built from 16 residues. CDR1 and CDR2 (germline): MGHRA, YSYEKL. Trimming cost V 4 bases and J 3 bases; bases outside gene matches: 8. In DNA, the CDR3 is TGCGCCAGCAGCCGCAGGACTAGCGGGTTCAGCTACGAGCAGTACTTC. It encodes CASSRRTSGFSYEQYF.

The table lists this clone with a count of one. This chain links TRBV7-9 with TRBJ2-1; 8 bases line up with TRBD1. In germline, CDR1 is SEHNR, CDR2 FQNEAQ (reference sequence). There are 18 residues in the CDR3. V lost 5 bases to trimming and J lost 4 bases; unmatched junction nucleotides: 16. CDR3 loop: CASSRTGHFGSRYNEQFF. CDR3 coding DNA: TGTGCCAGCAGCCGGACAGGGCACTTTGGTAGTCGGTACAATGAGCAGTTCTTC.

The chain joins TRBV15 to TRBJ2-7, with a tentative D call TRBD1 (6 bases). CDR1 and CDR2 from the germline V gene are LNHNV and YYDKDF (reference sequence). V lost 0 bases, J lost 5 bases, and 14 bases lay in between. The length of the CDR3 is 15 residues. The CDR3 protein is CATSREQQGANEQYF. Here the CDR3 DNA reads TGTGCCACCAGCAGAGAGCAACAGGGTGCGAACGAGCAGTACTTC.

The chain uses TRBV10-1 and TRBJ1-1, with D unresolved. This CDR3 is 11 amino acids long. Trimming pared 4 bases from V and 8 bases from J, leaving 8 bases between. Germline CDR1 WNHNN, CDR2 SYGVQD (reference sequence). CDR3 nucleotides: TGCGCCAGCAGTGGGGCAGGAGAAGCTTTCTTT. It encodes CASSGAGEAFF.

The chain is built from TRBV28 and TRBJ2-1, with 14 bases fitting TRBD2. The CDR3 has 18 amino acids. Looked up from germline, CDR1 is MDHEN and CDR2 is SYDVKM. The V segment lost 5 bases and the J segment 8 bases; nucleotides outside the gene matches: 14. The CDR3, as DNA: TGTGCCAGCAGTCGACTAGCGGGAGGGCCCGGGAAACACGATGAGCAGTTCTTC. Its translation is CASSRLAGGPGKHDEQFF. The full variable domain, rest sourced from reference TRBV28 and TRBJ2-1, is DVKVTQSSRYLVKRTGEKVFLECVQDMDHENMFWYRQDPGLGLRLIYFSYDVKMKEKGDIPEGYSVSREKKERFSLILESASTNQTSMYLCASSRLAGGPGKHDEQFFGPGTRLTVL.

V is TRBV7-2 and J is TRBJ2-7; TRBD1 is a possible D gene (6 bases). Between the trimmed V and J ends, which lost 5 bases and 0 bases, there was a span of 11 bases. The CDR3 runs 14 residues. In germline, CDR1 is SGHTA, CDR2 FQGNSA. The CDR3 bases are TGTGCCAGCAGCCGGAAGACAGGCTCCTACGAGCAGTACTTC. Its translation is CASSRKTGSYEQYF.

The chain links TRBV7-9 to TRBJ2-2; D is unclear. V was cut by 2 bases and J by 4 bases, with 8 bases left in between. Germline V gives CDR1 SEHNR, CDR2 FQNEAQ (reference sequence). CDR3 length equals 14 residues. The CDR3 sequence: CASSLLVSTGELFF. The CDR3 region has the DNA TGTGCCAGCAGCTTATTGGTCAGCACCGGGGAGCTGTTTTTT.

The chain is built from TRBV5-6 and TRBJ2-2, with 7 positions matching TRBD2. CDR1 is SGHDT, CDR2 YYEEEE, per germline. The CDR3 runs to 13 residues. The V and J ends lost 6 bases and 8 bases, in that order; junction bases with no gene match: 7. The CDR3 sequence: CASTRWGGGELFF. CDR3 coding DNA: TGTGCCAGCACCCGCTGGGGGGGTGGGGAGCTGTTTTTT.

The chain is built from TRBV15 and TRBJ2-1, with 7 nucleotides matching TRBD1. This CDR3 is built from 15 residues. The germline V gene has CDR1 LNHNV and CDR2 YYDKDF (reference sequence). J gave up 6 bases and V 0 bases, and 5 bases lay outside the gene matches. CDR3 in amino acids: CATSRDPTGSNEQFF. The CDR3 DNA follows: TGTGCCACCAGCAGAGATCCGACAGGGTCCAATGAGCAGTTCTTC.

The J gene is TRBJ1-1, the V gene TRBV19, with unresolved D. V lost 2 bases and J 1 base, leaving 8 bases between the germline ends. CDR1 is LNHDA, CDR2 SQIVND, per germline (reference sequence). CDR3 length equals 14 residues. The CDR3 region is CASSIMGSNTEAFF. The CDR3 coding sequence is TGTGCCAGTAGTATAATGGGCTCGAACACTGAAGCTTTCTTT. The variable domain in full, with the rest retrieved from reference TRBV19 and TRBJ1-1, is DGGITQSPKYLFRKEGQNVTLSCEQNLNHDAMYWYRQDPGQGLRLIYYSQIVNDFQKGDIAEGYSVSREKKESFPLTVTSAQKNPTAFYLCASSIMGSNTEAFFGQGTRLTVV.

This chain uses TRBV28 with TRBJ1-5; TRBD1 matches 8 bases. Unmatched junction bases numbered 7, after V lost 5 bases and J lost 4 bases. Germline lookup yields CDR1 MDHEN and CDR2 SYDVKM. This CDR3 spans 15 amino acids. CDR3 in amino acids: CASSPRQGQNQPQHF. The CDR3 region has the DNA TGTGCCAGCAGTCCCAGACAGGGGCAAAATCAGCCCCAGCATTTT.

The chain links TRBV5-1 to TRBJ2-7; TRBD2 is a possible D gene (5 bases). The germline V gene has CDR1 SGHRS and CDR2 YFSETQ. The CDR3 covers 13 residues. Trimming cost V 3 bases and J 5 bases, with 12 bases left between them. DNA of the CDR3: TGCGCCAGCAGCTACACGGGGAGCCACGAGCAGTACTTC. This encodes CASSYTGSHEQYF. Filled out from reference TRBV5-1 and TRBJ2-7, the complete variable domain reads KAGVTQTPRYLIKTRGQQVTLSCSPISGHRSVSWYQQTPGQGLQFLFEYFSETQRNKGNFPGRFSGRQFSNSRSEMNVSTLELGDSALYLCASSYTGSHEQYFGPGTRLTVT.

The chain is built from TRBV6-4 and TRBJ2-1; 8 bases match TRBD2. Per germline, CDR1 MRHNA and CDR2 SNTAGT. CDR3 length: 13 residues. The ends lost 6 bases at V and 7 bases at J; junction bases unmatched: 5. DNA of the CDR3: TGTGCCAGCAGCGTGAGCGGGAGTAATGAGCAGTTCTTC. Protein product: CASSVSGSNEQFF.

This CDR3 reads CASSFGGDEQYF. DNA for the CDR3: TGTGCCAGCAGTTTTGGAGGGGACGAGCAGTACTTC. V and J are TRBV27 and TRBJ2-7; a weak D match, TRBD2 (6 bases). V was shortened by 3 bases and J by 5 bases, with 8 bases between the two germline ends. The CDR3 sequence is 12 residues long. Per germline, CDR1 MNHEY and CDR2 SMNVEV (reference sequence).

The gene calls are TRBV6-6 and TRBJ1-1; no reliable D call. The germline gives CDR1 MNHNY, CDR2 SVGAGI (reference sequence). The V end was cut by 2 bases, the J end by 5 bases, with 12 bases between. The CDR3 is made up of 14 amino acids. CDR3 nucleotides: TGTGCCAGCAGTTACGGCGGTCCTCGGACTGAAGCTTTCTTT. Translated: CASSYGGPRTEAFF.

The DNA for the CDR3 is TGCGCCAGCAGTGGGCTTGGAGGTAGAGAGACCCAGTACTTC. Its protein product is CASSGLGGRETQYF. The rearrangement uses TRBV10-2 and TRBJ2-5; maybe TRBD2 (5 bases). The CDR3 extends over 14 amino acids. With 4 bases removed from V and 4 bases from J, the gap between germline ends came to 13 bases. Germline CDR1 reads WSHSY; CDR2 reads SAAADI.

The count of this clone is one. This chain's CDR3 is CASRQGAVTNEKLFF. The CDR3 DNA sequence: TGTGCCAGCAGACAGGGGGCAGTAACTAATGAAAAACTGTTTTTT. The J gene is TRBJ1-4, the V gene TRBV6-6; 9 bases match TRBD1. The trim removed 6 bases at V and 1 base at J, leaving 3 bases unmatched. The CDR3 is 15 residues long. Germline V gene sequence: CDR1 MNHNY, CDR2 SVGAGI (reference sequence).

The chain employs TRBV6-1 and TRBJ2-4; a possible D gene is TRBD1 (7 bases). The V gene lost 2 bases and the J gene lost 0 bases, with 11 bases spanning the gap. The CDR3 is 16 amino acids. Germline CDR1 is MNHNS and CDR2 is SASEGT. The CDR3 sequence: CASSEYRGLAKNIQYF. In DNA, the CDR3 is TGTGCCAGCAGTGAATACAGGGGACTAGCCAAAAACATTCAGTACTTC.

The chain couples TRBV5-1 to TRBJ2-1, with D perhaps TRBD1 (5 bases). Germline V gives CDR1 SGHRS, CDR2 YFSETQ. This CDR3 is built from 15 residues. V was trimmed by 5 bases and J by 0 bases, leaving 12 bases between them. CDR3 DNA sequence: TGCGCCAGCAGTTCGGACACTCGCTCCTACAATGAGCAGTTCTTC. Its translation is CASSSDTRSYNEQFF.

The chain combines TRBV15 with TRBJ1-2; 7 bases are a match to TRBD1. Germline V gene lookup returns CDR1 LNHNV and CDR2 YYDKDF (reference sequence). CDR3 size: 17 residues. The V and J ends lost 0 bases and 3 bases, in that order; junction bases with no gene match: 10. The CDR3 coding sequence is TGTGCCACCAGCAGAGATTTGGGGACAGCCCTAGACTATGGCTACACCTTC. It encodes CATSRDLGTALDYGYTF.

In this sample, this clone turned up once. The gene calls are TRBV19 and TRBJ1-5; D is ambiguous. Germline assignment: CDR1 LNHDA and CDR2 SQIVND (reference sequence). V was shortened by 7 bases and J by 0 bases, with 7 bases between the two germline ends. CDR3 length: 13 amino acids. DNA of the CDR3: TGTGCCAGTAACAGCTATAGCAATCAGCCCCAGCATTTT. This encodes CASNSYSNQPQHF.

The chain combines TRBV7-3 with TRBJ2-4; 10 bases are shared with TRBD2. V trimming: 5 bases; J trimming: 6 bases; junction bases outside the gene matches: 4. Germline V gene data show CDR1 as SGHTA and CDR2 as FQGTGA. The CDR3 spans 14 residues. Here the CDR3 DNA reads TGTGCCAGCAGCCCCGTAGCGGGAGGAAACATTCAGTACTTC. It specifies CASSPVAGGNIQYF.